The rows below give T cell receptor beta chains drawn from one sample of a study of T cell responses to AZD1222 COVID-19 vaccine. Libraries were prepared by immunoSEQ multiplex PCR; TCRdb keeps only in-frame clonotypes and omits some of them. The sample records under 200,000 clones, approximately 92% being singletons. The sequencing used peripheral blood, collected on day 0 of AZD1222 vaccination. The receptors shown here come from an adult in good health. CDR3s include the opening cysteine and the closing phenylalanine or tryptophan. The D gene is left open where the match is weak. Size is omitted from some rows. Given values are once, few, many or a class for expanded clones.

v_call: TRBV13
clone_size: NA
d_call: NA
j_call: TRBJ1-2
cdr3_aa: CASSLGVDYGYTF
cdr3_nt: TGTGCCAGCAGCTTAGGGGTAGACTATGGCTACACCTTC

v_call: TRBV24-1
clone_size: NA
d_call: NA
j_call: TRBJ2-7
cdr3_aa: CATSSDSYEQYF
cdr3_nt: TGTGCCACCAGTTCTGACTCCTACGAGCAGTACTTC

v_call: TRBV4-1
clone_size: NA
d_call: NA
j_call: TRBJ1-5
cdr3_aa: CASSQEGAEPQHF
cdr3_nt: TGCGCCAGCAGCCAAGAGGGAGCGGAGCCCCAGCATTTT

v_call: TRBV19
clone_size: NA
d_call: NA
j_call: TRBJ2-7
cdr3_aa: CASSIRVSYEQYF
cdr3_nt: TGTGCCAGTAGTATAAGGGTTTCCTACGAGCAGTACTTC

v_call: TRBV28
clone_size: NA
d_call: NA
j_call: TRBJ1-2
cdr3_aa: CASSFWGEYGYTF
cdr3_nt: TGTGCCAGCAGTTTCTGGGGAGAGTATGGCTACACCTTC

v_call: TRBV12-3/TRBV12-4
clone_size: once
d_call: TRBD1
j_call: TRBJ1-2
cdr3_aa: CASSFDRGSGYTF
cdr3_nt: TGTGCCAGCAGTTTTGACAGGGGGTCGGGCTACACCTTC

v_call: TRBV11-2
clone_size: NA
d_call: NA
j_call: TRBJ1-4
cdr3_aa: CASSLVWGGEEKLFF
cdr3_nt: TGTGCCAGCAGCTTAGTTTGGGGCGGGGAGGAAAAACTGTTTTTT

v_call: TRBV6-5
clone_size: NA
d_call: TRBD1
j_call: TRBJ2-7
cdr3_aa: CASNTGETYEQYF
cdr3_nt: TGTGCCAGTAATACAGGGGAAACCTACGAGCAGTACTTC

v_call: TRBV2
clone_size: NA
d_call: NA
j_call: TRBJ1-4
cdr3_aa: CASSESPANEKLFF
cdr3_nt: TGTGCCAGCAGTGAATCCCCGGCTAATGAAAAACTGTTTTTT

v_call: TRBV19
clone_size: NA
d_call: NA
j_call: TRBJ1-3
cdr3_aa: CASSIQGSSGNTIYF
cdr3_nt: TGTGCCAGTAGTATCCAGGGGAGCTCTGGAAACACCATATATTTT

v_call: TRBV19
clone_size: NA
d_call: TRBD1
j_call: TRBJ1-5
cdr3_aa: CASTGTGYFQPQHF
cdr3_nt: TGTGCCAGTACCGGGACAGGGTACTTTCAGCCCCAGCATTTT

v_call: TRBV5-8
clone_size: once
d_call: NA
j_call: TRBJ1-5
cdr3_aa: CASSAGATFNQPQHF
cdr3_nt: TGTGCCAGCAGCGCAGGGGCAACGTTCAATCAGCCCCAGCATTTT

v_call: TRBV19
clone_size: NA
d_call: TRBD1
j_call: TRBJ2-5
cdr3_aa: CASSTTGTGGFGETQYF
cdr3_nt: TGTGCCAGTAGTACGACCGGGACAGGGGGCTTCGGGGAGACCCAGTACTTC